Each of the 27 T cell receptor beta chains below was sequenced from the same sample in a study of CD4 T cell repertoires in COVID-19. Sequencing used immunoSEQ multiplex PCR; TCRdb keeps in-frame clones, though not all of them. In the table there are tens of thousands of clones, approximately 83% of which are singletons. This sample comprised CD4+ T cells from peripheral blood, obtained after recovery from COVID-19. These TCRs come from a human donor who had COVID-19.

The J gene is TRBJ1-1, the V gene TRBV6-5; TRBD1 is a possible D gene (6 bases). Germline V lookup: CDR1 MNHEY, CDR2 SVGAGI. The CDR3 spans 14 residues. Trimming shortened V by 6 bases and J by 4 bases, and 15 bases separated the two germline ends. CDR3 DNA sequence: TGTGCCAGCAGAAAGGGGGGTTTGGGCACTGAAGCTTTCTTT. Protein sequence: CASRKGGLGTEAFF.

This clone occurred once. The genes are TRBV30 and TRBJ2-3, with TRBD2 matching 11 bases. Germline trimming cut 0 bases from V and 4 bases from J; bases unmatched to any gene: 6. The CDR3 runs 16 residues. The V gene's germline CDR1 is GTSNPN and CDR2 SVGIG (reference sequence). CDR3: CAWSVGASGRSDTQYF. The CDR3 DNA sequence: TGTGCCTGGAGTGTAGGGGCTAGCGGGAGGTCAGATACGCAGTATTTT. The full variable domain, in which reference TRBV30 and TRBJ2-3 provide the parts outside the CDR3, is SQTIHQWPATLVQPVGSPLSLECTVEGTSNPNLYWYRQAAGRGLQLLFYSVGIGQISSEVPQNLSASRPQDRQFILSSKKLLLSDSGFYLCAWSVGASGRSDTQYFGPGTRLTVL.

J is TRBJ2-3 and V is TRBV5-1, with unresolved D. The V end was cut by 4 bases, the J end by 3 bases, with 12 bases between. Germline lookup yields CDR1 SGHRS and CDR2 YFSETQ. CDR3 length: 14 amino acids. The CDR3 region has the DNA TGCGCCAGCAGCCTCCGAGCAGTTACAGATACGCAGTATTTT. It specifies CASSLRAVTDTQYF.

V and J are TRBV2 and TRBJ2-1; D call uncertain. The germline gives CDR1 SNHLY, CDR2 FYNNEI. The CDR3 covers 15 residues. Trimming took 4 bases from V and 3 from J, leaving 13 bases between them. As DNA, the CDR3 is TGTGCCAGCAGTGGCATGGAGCCCTACTACAATGAGCAGTTCTTC. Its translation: CASSGMEPYYNEQFF.

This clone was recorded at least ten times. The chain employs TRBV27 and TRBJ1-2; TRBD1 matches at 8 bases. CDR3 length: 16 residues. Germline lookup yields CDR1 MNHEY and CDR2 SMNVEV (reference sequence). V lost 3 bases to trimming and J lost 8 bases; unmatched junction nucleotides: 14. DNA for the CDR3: TGTGCCAGCAGTTTCAGGGGGCTGGAGGGTGGTTGGGGCTACACCTTC. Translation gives CASSFRGLEGGWGYTF.

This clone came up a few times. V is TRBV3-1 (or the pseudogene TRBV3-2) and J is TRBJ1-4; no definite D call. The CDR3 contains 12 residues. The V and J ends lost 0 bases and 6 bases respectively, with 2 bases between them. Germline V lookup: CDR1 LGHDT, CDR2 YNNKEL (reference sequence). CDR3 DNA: TGTGCCAGCAGCCAAGATTATGAAAAACTGTTTTTT. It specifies CASSQDYEKLFF.

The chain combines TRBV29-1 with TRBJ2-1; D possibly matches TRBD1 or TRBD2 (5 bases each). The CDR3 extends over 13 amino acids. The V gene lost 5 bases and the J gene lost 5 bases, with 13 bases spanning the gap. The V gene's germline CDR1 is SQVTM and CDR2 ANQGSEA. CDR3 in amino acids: CSVCRGTDNEQFF. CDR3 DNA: TGCAGCGTTTGTCGTGGGACCGACAATGAGCAGTTCTTC.

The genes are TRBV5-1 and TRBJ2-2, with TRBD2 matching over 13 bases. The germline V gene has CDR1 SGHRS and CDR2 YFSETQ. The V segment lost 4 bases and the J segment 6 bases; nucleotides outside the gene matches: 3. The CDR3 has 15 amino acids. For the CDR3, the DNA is TGCGCCAGCAGCGTCGGACTAGCGGGAGCCGGGGAGCTGTTTTTT. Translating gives CASSVGLAGAGELFF.

As DNA, the CDR3 is TGTGCCAGCAGCCCAGCCCGGACTAGCACCTCGCGGGAGCAGTACTTC. Translation gives CASSPARTSTSREQYF. The chain employs TRBV7-2 and TRBJ2-7; 8 nucleotides match TRBD2. The CDR3 runs 16 residues. The V segment lost 5 bases and the J segment 7 bases; nucleotides outside the gene matches: 16. From germline, CDR1 is SGHTA and CDR2 FQGNSA. Variable domain in full (rest from reference TRBV7-2 and TRBJ2-7): GAGVSQSPSNKVTEKGKDVELRCDPISGHTALYWYRQSLGQGLEFLIYFQGNSAPDKSGLPSDRFSAERTGGSVSTLTIQRTQQEDSAVYLCASSPARTSTSREQYFGPGTRLTVT.

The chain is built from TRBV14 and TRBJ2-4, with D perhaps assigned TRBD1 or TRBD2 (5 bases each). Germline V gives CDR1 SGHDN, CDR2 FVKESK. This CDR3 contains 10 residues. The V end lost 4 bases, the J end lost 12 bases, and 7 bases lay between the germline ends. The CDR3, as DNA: TGTGCCAGCAGCCCGAGGGGTCAGTACTTC. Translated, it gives CASSPRGQYF.

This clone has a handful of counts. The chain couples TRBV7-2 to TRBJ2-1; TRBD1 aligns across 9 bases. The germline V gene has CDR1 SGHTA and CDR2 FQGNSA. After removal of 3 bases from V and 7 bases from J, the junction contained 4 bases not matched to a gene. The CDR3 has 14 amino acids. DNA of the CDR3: TGTGCCAGCAGCTTCACAGGGGGCGGGAATGAGCAGTTCTTC. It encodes CASSFTGGGNEQFF.

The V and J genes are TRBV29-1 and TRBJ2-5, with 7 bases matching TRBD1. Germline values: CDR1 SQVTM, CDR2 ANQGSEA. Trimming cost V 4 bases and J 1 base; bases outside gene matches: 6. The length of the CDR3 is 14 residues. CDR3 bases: TGCAGCGTTGCCCTGGACAGGTTCCAAGAGACCCAGTACTTC. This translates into CSVALDRFQETQYF.

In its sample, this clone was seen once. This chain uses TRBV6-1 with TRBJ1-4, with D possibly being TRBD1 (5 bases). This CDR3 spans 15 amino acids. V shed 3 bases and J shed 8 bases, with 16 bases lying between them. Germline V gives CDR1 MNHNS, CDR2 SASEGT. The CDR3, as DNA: TGTGCCAGCAGTGACCAAAACCCGGGACGGGAAAAACTGTTTTTT. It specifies CASSDQNPGREKLFF.

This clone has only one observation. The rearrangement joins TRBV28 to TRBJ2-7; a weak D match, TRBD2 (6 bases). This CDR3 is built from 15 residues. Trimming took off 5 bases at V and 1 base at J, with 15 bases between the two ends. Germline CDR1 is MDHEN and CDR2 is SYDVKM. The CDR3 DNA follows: TGTGCCAGCAGTCCGCAGTATAGCGGATCCTACGAGCAGTACTTC. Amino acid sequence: CASSPQYSGSYEQYF. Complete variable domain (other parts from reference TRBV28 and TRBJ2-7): DVKVTQSSRYLVKRTGEKVFLECVQDMDHENMFWYRQDPGLGLRLIYFSYDVKMKEKGDIPEGYSVSREKKERFSLILESASTNQTSMYLCASSPQYSGSYEQYFGPGTRLTVT.

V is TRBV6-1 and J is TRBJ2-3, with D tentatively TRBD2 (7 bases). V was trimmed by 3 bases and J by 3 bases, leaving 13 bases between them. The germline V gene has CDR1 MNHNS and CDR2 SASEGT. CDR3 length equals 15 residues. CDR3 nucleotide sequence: TGTGCCAGCAGTGAGACGGGGGGCTCAACAGATACGCAGTATTTT. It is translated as CASSETGGSTDTQYF.

CDR3 in amino acids: CASSLMLAGASSEQYF. CDR3 bases: TGTGCCAGCAGTTTAATGCTAGCGGGAGCGTCCAGCGAGCAGTACTTC. The gene calls are TRBV27 and TRBJ2-7; 10 positions agree with TRBD2. This CDR3 has 16 amino acids. CDR1 is MNHEY, CDR2 SMNVEV, per germline (reference sequence). After removal of 2 bases from V and 6 bases from J, the junction contained 10 bases not matched to a gene.

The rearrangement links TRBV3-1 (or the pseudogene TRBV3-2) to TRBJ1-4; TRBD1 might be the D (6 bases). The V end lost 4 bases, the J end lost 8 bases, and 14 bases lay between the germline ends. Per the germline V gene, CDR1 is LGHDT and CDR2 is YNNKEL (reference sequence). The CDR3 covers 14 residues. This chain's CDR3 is CASSRNRVAEKLFF. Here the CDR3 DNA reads TGTGCCAGCAGCCGAAACAGGGTAGCCGAAAAACTGTTTTTT.

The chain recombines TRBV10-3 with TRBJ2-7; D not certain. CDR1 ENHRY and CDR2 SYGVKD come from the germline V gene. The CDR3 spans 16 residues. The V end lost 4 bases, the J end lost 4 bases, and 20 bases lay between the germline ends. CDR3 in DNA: TGTGCCATCAGTGTAGAGAGGTTCGACAAAGGGTACGAGCAGTACTTC. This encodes CAISVERFDKGYEQYF.

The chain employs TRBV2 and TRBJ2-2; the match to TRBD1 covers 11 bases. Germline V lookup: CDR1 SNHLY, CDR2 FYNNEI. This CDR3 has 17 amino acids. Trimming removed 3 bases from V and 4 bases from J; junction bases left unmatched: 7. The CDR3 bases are TGTGCCAGCAGTGACCAGGACAGGGGGCAAGGCACCGGGGAGCTGTTTTTT. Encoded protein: CASSDQDRGQGTGELFF.

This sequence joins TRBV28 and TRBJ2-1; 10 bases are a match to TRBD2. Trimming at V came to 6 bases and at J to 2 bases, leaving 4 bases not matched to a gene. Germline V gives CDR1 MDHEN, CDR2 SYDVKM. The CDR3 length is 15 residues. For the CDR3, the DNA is TGTGCCAGCAGAGAAAGCGGGAGGGCCTACAATGAGCAGTTCTTC. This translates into CASRESGRAYNEQFF.

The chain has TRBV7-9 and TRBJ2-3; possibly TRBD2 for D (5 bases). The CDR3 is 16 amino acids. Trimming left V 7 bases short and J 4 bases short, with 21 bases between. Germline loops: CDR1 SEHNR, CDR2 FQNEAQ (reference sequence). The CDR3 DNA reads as TGTGCCAGCACCAACCCGGGATCCCCCAGCTCAGATACGCAGTATTTT. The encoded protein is CASTNPGSPSSDTQYF. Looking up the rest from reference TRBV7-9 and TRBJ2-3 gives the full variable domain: DTGVSQNPRHKITKRGQNVTFRCDPISEHNRLYWYRQTLGQGPEFLTYFQNEAQLEKSRLLSDRFSAERPKGSFSTLEIQRTEQGDSAMYLCASTNPGSPSSDTQYFGPGTRLTVL.

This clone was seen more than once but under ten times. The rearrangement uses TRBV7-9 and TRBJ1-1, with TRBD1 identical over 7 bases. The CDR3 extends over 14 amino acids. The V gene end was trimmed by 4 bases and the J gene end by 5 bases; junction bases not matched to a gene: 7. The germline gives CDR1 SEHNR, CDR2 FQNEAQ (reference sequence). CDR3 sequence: CASSYGQAKTEAFF. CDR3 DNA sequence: TGTGCCAGCAGCTACGGACAGGCCAAGACTGAAGCTTTCTTT.

The CDR3 reads CAISAGARLNTEAFF. The CDR3 DNA reads TGTGCCATCAGCGCAGGGGCTCGACTAAACACTGAAGCTTTCTTT. This chain uses TRBV10-3 with TRBJ1-1; perhaps TRBD1 as D (6 bases). The germline V and J ends were trimmed by 6 bases and 2 bases, with 16 bases remaining between them. The CDR3 contains 15 residues. CDR1 is ENHRY and CDR2 is SYGVKD in the germline V gene.

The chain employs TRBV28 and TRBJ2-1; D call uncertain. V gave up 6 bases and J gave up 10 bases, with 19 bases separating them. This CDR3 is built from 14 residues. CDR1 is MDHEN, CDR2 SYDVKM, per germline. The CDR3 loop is CASSRTPTMMEQFF. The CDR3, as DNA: TGTGCCAGCAGCCGGACCCCGACGATGATGGAGCAGTTCTTC.

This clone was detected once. CDR3 in DNA: TGTGCCAGCAGGGCCTGGGGGGGAACTCCCGGGGAGCTGTTTTTT. Translating it yields CASRAWGGTPGELFF. The chain links TRBV27 to TRBJ2-2, with 7 bases fitting TRBD2. With V trimmed by 6 bases and J by 6 bases, 10 bases remained unmatched. This CDR3 has 15 amino acids. Germline CDR1 and CDR2: MNHEY and SMNVEV (reference sequence).

The CDR3 DNA reads as TGTGCCAGCAGACCCTCGACAGGGGGTACTGAAGCTTTCTTT. Translation: CASRPSTGGTEAFF. V usage is TRBV3-1 (or the pseudogene TRBV3-2) and J usage is TRBJ1-1, with TRBD1 identical over 9 bases. Germline assignment: CDR1 LGHDT and CDR2 YNNKEL (reference sequence). This CDR3 has 14 amino acids. J was trimmed by 5 bases and V by 6 bases; bases with no gene match: 7.

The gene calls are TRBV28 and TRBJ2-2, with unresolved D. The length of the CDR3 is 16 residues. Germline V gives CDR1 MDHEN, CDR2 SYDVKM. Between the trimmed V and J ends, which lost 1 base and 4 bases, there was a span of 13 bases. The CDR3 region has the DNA TGTGCCAGCAGTTTATACCCCTTGAGGTTCACCGGGGAGCTGTTTTTT. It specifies CASSLYPLRFTGELFF.